A single sample gave rise to the 21 T cell receptor beta chains below, sequenced in a study of CD8 T cells in Susac syndrome. Random hexamers were used to reverse transcribe 0.5 to 1 ug of RNA. Each CDR3 protein is one row after TCRdb ran MiXCR on the immunoSEQ multiplex PCR reads. This repertoire shows 150,000 to 200,000 distinct CDR3 sequences, less than 95% found once; its top ten account for about 0.095%. The specimen sequenced was CD4+ T cells from PBMCs. These receptors came from a human donor with multiple sclerosis.

V gene TRBV9 combines with J gene TRBJ2-5; 7 bases map to TRBD2. The J segment lost 1 base and the V segment lost 0 bases, leaving 9 bases of the junction unmatched. Germline V gives CDR1 SGDLS, CDR2 YYNGEE. The CDR3 is 17 residues long. The CDR3 DNA sequence: TGTGCCAGCAGCGTAGAAGCGGTGGGGGGGGGCCAAGAGACCCAGTACTTC. Protein: CASSVEAVGGGQETQYF.

J is TRBJ1-5 and V is TRBV30, with D maybe TRBD1 (5 bases). V lost 8 bases to trimming and J lost 1 base, with 12 bases between them. Germline values: CDR1 GTSNPN, CDR2 SVGIG (reference sequence). This CDR3 has 13 amino acids. CDR3 nucleotides: TGTGCCGCCGAAGGGACGAGCAATCAGCCCCAGCATTTT. Protein: CAAEGTSNQPQHF.

The rearrangement joins TRBV5-1 to TRBJ1-4, with 8 bases aligning to TRBD1. The CDR3 covers 14 residues. Germline CDR1 is SGHRS and CDR2 is YFSETQ. The V gene end was trimmed by 4 bases and the J gene end by 7 bases; junction bases not matched to a gene: 6. In DNA, the CDR3 is TGCGCCAGCAGCGATCCAGGGGGCGGTGAAAAACTGTTTTTT. This gives the protein CASSDPGGGEKLFF. The complete variable domain, with remaining parts taken from reference TRBV5-1 and TRBJ1-4, reads KAGVTQTPRYLIKTRGQQVTLSCSPISGHRSVSWYQQTPGQGLQFLFEYFSETQRNKGNFPGRFSGRQFSNSRSEMNVSTLELGDSALYLCASSDPGGGEKLFFGSGTQLSVL.

The V and J genes are TRBV7-9 and TRBJ2-7; D is possibly TRBD1 (6 bases). The germline gives CDR1 SEHNR, CDR2 FQNEAQ (reference sequence). V was cut by 2 bases and J by 2 bases, with 10 bases left in between. The CDR3 is 14 residues long. The CDR3 DNA is TGTGCCAGCAGCTTAACACAGGGACCCTACGAGCAGTACTTC. It is translated as CASSLTQGPYEQYF.

Only one count was recorded for this clonotype. The chain is built from TRBV6-5 and TRBJ2-7; 11 bases match TRBD2. V trimming: 6 bases; J trimming: 3 bases; junction bases outside the gene matches: 7. The CDR3 loop spans 15 amino acids. CDR1 and CDR2 (germline): MNHEY, SVGAGI. The CDR3 region is CASRPTGLADYEQYF. The DNA of the CDR3 is TGTGCCAGCAGGCCAACGGGACTAGCGGACTACGAGCAGTACTTC.

V gene TRBV6-5 combines with J gene TRBJ2-1, with a weak D call TRBD1 (5 bases). The CDR3 contains 14 residues. The V end was cut by 5 bases, the J end by 1 base, with 9 bases between. CDR1 and CDR2 from the germline V gene are MNHEY and SVGAGI. The CDR3 nucleotides read TGTGCCAGCAGTCAAGGGGTTTCCTACAATGAGCAGTTCTTC. Its translation is CASSQGVSYNEQFF.

The chain employs TRBV6-2 or TRBV6-3 and TRBJ2-7, with D tentatively TRBD2 (7 bases). CDR3 length equals 16 residues. Germline V gene lookup returns CDR1 MNHEY and CDR2 SVGEGT. The V and J ends lost 2 bases and 1 base respectively, with 15 bases between them. The DNA of the CDR3 is TGTGCCAGCAGTTACATGTCGGGGGGCATTTCCTACGAGCAGTACTTC. Its protein product is CASSYMSGGISYEQYF.

The rearrangement uses TRBV19 and TRBJ1-2; D possibly corresponds to TRBD1 (5 bases). The V gene lost 10 bases and the J gene lost 2 bases, with 14 bases spanning the gap. CDR3 length: 13 amino acids. Per the germline V gene, CDR1 is LNHDA and CDR2 is SQIVND (reference sequence). CDR3 amino acids: CATTEGANYGYTF. The CDR3, as DNA: TGTGCCACCACTGAAGGGGCAAACTATGGCTACACCTTC. The full variable domain, in which reference TRBV19 and TRBJ1-2 provide the parts outside the CDR3, is DGGITQSPKYLFRKEGQNVTLSCEQNLNHDAMYWYRQDPGQGLRLIYYSQIVNDFQKGDIAEGYSVSREKKESFPLTVTSAQKNPTAFYLCATTEGANYGYTFGSGTRLTVV.

The chain employs TRBV30 and TRBJ2-1; tentatively, D is TRBD2 (5 bases). The germline V gene encodes CDR1 GTSNPN and CDR2 SVGIG (reference sequence). The CDR3 extends over 12 amino acids. Trimming cost V 2 bases and J 7 bases, with 9 bases left between them. CDR3 in DNA: TGTGCCTGGAGTCCCTCGGGGAATGAGCAGTTCTTC. This codes for CAWSPSGNEQFF.

This clonotype occurred once. The rearrangement uses TRBV7-3 and TRBJ2-3; 10 nucleotides align to TRBD2. V lost 2 bases to trimming and J lost 5 bases; unmatched junction nucleotides: 7. Per germline, CDR1 SGHTA and CDR2 FQGTGA. The CDR3 contains 16 residues. In nucleotides, the CDR3 is TGTGCCAGCAGCTTAGGTCTAGCGGGGGCCCTAGATACGCAGTATTTT. Encoded protein: CASSLGLAGALDTQYF.

In nucleotides, the CDR3 is TGTGCCAGCAGTTATGAACAGGGCAGGGACTATGGCTACACCTTC. Protein: CASSYEQGRDYGYTF. The chain has TRBV5-8 and TRBJ1-2, with D maybe TRBD1 (6 bases). The V end lost 5 bases, the J end lost 3 bases, and 17 bases lay between the germline ends. The length of the CDR3 is 15 residues. Germline lookup yields CDR1 SGHTS and CDR2 YDEGEE.

The genes are TRBV5-1 and TRBJ1-1; unclear D gene. The length of the CDR3 is 15 residues. The germline V gene has CDR1 SGHRS and CDR2 YFSETQ. The germline V and J ends were trimmed by 2 bases and 0 bases, with 11 bases remaining between them. CDR3 bases: TGCGCCAGCAGCTTAGTAAACCTCATGAACACTGAAGCTTTCTTT. Protein product: CASSLVNLMNTEAFF. Variable domain in full (rest from reference TRBV5-1 and TRBJ1-1): KAGVTQTPRYLIKTRGQQVTLSCSPISGHRSVSWYQQTPGQGLQFLFEYFSETQRNKGNFPGRFSGRQFSNSRSEMNVSTLELGDSALYLCASSLVNLMNTEAFFGQGTRLTVV.

The chain links TRBV29-1 to TRBJ1-1; 8 bases map to TRBD1. With V trimmed by 5 bases and J by 6 bases, 11 bases remained unmatched. CDR3 length: 14 amino acids. Germline V gene sequence: CDR1 SQVTM, CDR2 ANQGSEA. The CDR3 region is CSVLPDRDLPEAFF. The CDR3 DNA is TGCAGCGTTTTACCGGACAGGGACCTACCTGAAGCTTTCTTT.

The V gene is TRBV7-2, the J gene TRBJ2-7, with D unresolved. V was pared by 7 bases and J by 6 bases, with 19 bases between. The CDR3 sequence is 14 residues long. Germline CDR1 reads SGHTA; CDR2 reads FQGNSA. This chain's CDR3 is CASTSQVERTEQYF. DNA of the CDR3: TGTGCCAGCACCTCTCAGGTTGAGCGTACCGAGCAGTACTTC.

The V gene is TRBV20-1, the J gene TRBJ2-2; D ambiguous. CDR3 length: 15 residues. Looked up from germline, CDR1 is DFQATT and CDR2 is SNEGSKA (reference sequence). V was shortened by 6 bases and J by 0 bases, with 14 bases between the two germline ends. CDR3 region: CSANSPGANTGELFF. CDR3 sequence (DNA): TGCAGTGCCAATTCCCCGGGTGCGAACACCGGGGAGCTGTTTTTT.

The chain recombines TRBV7-2 with TRBJ1-1, with D unresolved. The germline gives CDR1 SGHTA, CDR2 FQGNSA. V was cut by 1 base and J by 4 bases, with 10 bases left in between. The CDR3 is 14 amino acids. The CDR3 here is CASSLGEIVTEAFF. In nucleotides, the CDR3 is TGTGCCAGCAGCTTAGGGGAAATTGTCACTGAAGCTTTCTTT.

This sequence joins TRBV25-1 and TRBJ2-2; D gene unclear. Trimming removed 3 bases at V and 0 bases at J, with 17 bases between. This CDR3 contains 18 residues. Germline CDR1 and CDR2: MGHDK and SYGVNS. CDR3 nucleotide sequence: TGTGCCAGCAGTGACACGAGTTCTACAGACCCGAACACCGGGGAGCTGTTTTTT. Translating it yields CASSDTSSTDPNTGELFF.

This chain uses TRBV29-1 with TRBJ1-5; D gene ambiguous. The CDR3 totals 13 residues. Trimming cost V 4 bases and J 2 bases, with 9 bases left between them. From germline, CDR1 is SQVTM and CDR2 ANQGSEA. The DNA for the CDR3 is TGCAGCGTTGTCTACCAGGGCAATCAGCCCCAGCATTTT. Amino acids: CSVVYQGNQPQHF.

The chain uses TRBV29-1 and TRBJ2-1, with D maybe TRBD1 (6 bases). The CDR3 spans 10 residues. Trimming took 6 bases from V and 10 from J, leaving 10 bases between them. Germline-derived CDR1 and CDR2 are SQVTM and ANQGSEA. The CDR3 sequence: CSVGTFEQFF. The CDR3 DNA reads as TGCAGCGTAGGGACATTCGAGCAGTTCTTC.

This rearrangement joins TRBV29-1 to TRBJ2-1; D unclear. With 4 bases removed from V and 7 bases from J, the gap between germline ends came to 8 bases. Germline CDR1 and CDR2: SQVTM and ANQGSEA. The CDR3 has 11 amino acids. The CDR3 nucleotides are TGCAGCGTTGGTCGAGCGAATGAGCAGTTCTTC. Translated: CSVGRANEQFF.

The chain joins TRBV10-3 to TRBJ2-7; 8 bases are shared with TRBD2. The CDR3 runs to 15 residues. The germline CDR1 and CDR2 sequences are ENHRY and SYGVKD. The trim removed 2 bases at V and 4 bases at J, leaving 7 bases unmatched. The CDR3 coding sequence is TGTGCCATCAGTGAGACTAGCGGAAGACTTTACGAGCAGTACTTC. It specifies CAISETSGRLYEQYF.